The present T cell receptor (beta chain) was sequenced within a study of regulatory T cells in long-lasting Graves disease. Regarding the study as a whole: Among persistent patients, a larger number of public clonotypes were shared (over 2,500) than among newly diagnosed patients (about 950).

As to this clonotype: Its antigen is not identified.

Libraries of TCR beta came from iRepertoire HTBI primers plus Arm-PCR of CDR3 regions. TCRdb ran MiXCR on the multiplex PCR reads and lists one entry per CDR3 protein. The data hold a few hundred thousand distinct CDR3 sequences, with 10% to 15% observed a single time. Stated time point: newly diagnosed GD, antithyroid drugs for less than 3 months. From PBMCs, RNA was extracted and then used to make the TCR library. Trimming shortened V by 4 bases and J by 3 bases, and 15 bases separated the two germline ends. This CDR3 has 15 amino acids. Germline V gives CDR1 LNHDA, CDR2 SQIVND (reference sequence). These sequences were also reported in another study, on T cells in Graves' hyperthyroidism and ophthalmopathy.

Sequences were derived from peripheral blood mononuclear cells (PBMCs), sampled at new diagnosis, from a patient treated with antithyroid drugs. The receptor comes from a woman under 30 with Graves disease. The rearrangement links TRBV19 to TRBJ1-2, with D possibly matching TRBD1 (6 bases). The CDR3 DNA reads as TGTGCCAGTAGTACCACCACAGGGTTTTACTATGGCTACACCTTC. Translation: CASSTTTGFYYGYTF.